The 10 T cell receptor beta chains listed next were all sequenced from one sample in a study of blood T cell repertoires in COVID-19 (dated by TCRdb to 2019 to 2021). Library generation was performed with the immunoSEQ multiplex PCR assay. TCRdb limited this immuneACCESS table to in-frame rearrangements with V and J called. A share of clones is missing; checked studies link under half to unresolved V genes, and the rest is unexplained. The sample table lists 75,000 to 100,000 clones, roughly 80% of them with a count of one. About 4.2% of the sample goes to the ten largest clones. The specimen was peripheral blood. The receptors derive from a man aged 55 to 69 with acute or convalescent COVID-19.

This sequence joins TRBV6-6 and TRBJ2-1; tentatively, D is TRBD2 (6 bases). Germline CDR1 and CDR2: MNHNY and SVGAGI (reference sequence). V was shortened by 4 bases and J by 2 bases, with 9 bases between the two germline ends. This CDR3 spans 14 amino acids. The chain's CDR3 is CASSSGLTYNEQFF. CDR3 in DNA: TGTGCCAGCAGTTCGGGACTCACCTACAATGAGCAGTTCTTC.

DNA of the CDR3: TGTGCCTGGAGTGGGACAGGGCCCCACGAGCAGTACTTC. This translates into CAWSGTGPHEQYF. The chain links TRBV30 to TRBJ2-7; 8 positions match TRBD1. With 1 base clipped from V and 5 bases from J, the junction kept 4 bases outside the gene matches. The CDR3 sequence is 13 residues long. Looked up from germline, CDR1 is GTSNPN and CDR2 is SVGIG (reference sequence).

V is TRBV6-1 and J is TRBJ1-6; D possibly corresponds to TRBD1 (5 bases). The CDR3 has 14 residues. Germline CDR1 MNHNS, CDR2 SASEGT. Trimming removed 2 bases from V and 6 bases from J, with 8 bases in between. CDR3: CASSEHDSNSPLHF. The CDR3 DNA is TGTGCCAGCAGTGAACATGACAGTAATTCACCCCTCCACTTT.

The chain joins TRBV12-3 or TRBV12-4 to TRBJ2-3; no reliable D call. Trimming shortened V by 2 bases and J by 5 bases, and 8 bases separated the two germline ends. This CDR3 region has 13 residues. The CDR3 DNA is TGTGCCAGCAGTTTATTTGAGGTAGATACGCAGTATTTT. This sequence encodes CASSLFEVDTQYF.

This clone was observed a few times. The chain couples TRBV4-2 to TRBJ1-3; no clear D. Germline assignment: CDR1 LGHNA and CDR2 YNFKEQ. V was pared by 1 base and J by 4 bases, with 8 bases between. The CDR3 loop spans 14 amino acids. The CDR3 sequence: CASSQARFGNTIYF. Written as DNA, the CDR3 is TGTGCCAGCAGCCAAGCTAGATTCGGAAACACCATATATTTT.

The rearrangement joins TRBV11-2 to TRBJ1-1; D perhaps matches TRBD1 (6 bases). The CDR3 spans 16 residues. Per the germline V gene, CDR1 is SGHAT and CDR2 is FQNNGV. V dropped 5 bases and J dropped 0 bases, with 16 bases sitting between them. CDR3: CASSRRGTPMNTEAFF. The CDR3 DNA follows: TGTGCCAGCAGCCGCAGGGGTACGCCCATGAACACTGAAGCTTTCTTT.

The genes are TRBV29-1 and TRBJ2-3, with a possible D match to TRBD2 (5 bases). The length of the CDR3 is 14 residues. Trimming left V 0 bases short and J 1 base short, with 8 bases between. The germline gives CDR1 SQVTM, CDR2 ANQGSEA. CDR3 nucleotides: TGCAGCGTTGAAGAGGCGCGGGGCACAGATACGCAGTATTTT. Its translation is CSVEEARGTDTQYF.

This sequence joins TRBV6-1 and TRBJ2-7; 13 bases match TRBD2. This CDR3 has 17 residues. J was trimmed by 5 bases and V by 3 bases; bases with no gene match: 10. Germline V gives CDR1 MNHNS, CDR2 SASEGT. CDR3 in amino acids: CASSDTSGRAISNEQYF. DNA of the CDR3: TGTGCCAGCAGTGATACTAGCGGGAGGGCCATAAGCAACGAGCAGTACTTC.

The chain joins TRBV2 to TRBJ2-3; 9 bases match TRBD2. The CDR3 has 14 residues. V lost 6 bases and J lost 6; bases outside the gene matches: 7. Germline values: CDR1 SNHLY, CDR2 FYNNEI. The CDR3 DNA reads TGTGCCAGCAGAAAATGGACTAGCGAGGATACGCAGTATTTT. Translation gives CASRKWTSEDTQYF.

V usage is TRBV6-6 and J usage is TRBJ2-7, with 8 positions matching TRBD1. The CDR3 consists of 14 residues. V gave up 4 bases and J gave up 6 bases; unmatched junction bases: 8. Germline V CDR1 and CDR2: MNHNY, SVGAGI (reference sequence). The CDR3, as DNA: TGTGCCAGCAGTTCCGGCAGGGGGCATGTCGAGCAGTACTTC. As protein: CASSSGRGHVEQYF.